The 24 T cell receptor beta chains below come from one sample, sequenced in a study of cytotoxic CD8 clonotypes in ibrutinib-treated CLL. Data came from immunoSEQ multiplex PCR; TCRdb stores just in-frame clones and leaves some out. The table records roughly 200,000 clones, 72% of them present only once. Sequences were derived from PBMCs, sampled after 24 months of ibrutinib treatment. The receptor source for this set is a human donor with chronic lymphocytic leukemia.

Here the CDR3 DNA reads TGCAGCGTCGTAGAAGGAACAGATACGCAGTATTTT. As protein: CSVVEGTDTQYF. The rearrangement links TRBV29-1 to TRBJ2-3; D call uncertain. This CDR3 region has 12 residues. Germline-derived CDR1 and CDR2 are SQVTM and ANQGSEA. Between the trimmed V and J ends, which lost 6 bases and 3 bases, there was a span of 10 bases.

V gene TRBV7-2 combines with J gene TRBJ2-2, with D maybe TRBD1 (6 bases). The CDR3 is made up of 16 amino acids. Germline V gene lookup returns CDR1 SGHTA and CDR2 FQGNSA. Trimming took off 6 bases at V and 3 bases at J, with 17 bases between the two ends. CDR3 region: CASRSRQGWDTGELFF. In DNA, the CDR3 is TGTGCCAGCAGATCCCGGCAGGGGTGGGACACCGGGGAGCTGTTTTTT.

J is TRBJ2-1 and V is TRBV6-5, with a tentative D call TRBD1 (5 bases). The CDR3 spans 13 residues. Germline-derived CDR1 and CDR2 are MNHEY and SVGAGI. V lost 2 bases and J 15 bases, leaving 17 bases between the germline ends. CDR3: CASSYDVKGVSFF. CDR3 nucleotide sequence: TGTGCCAGCAGTTACGACGTTAAAGGGGTATCGTTCTTC.

Comments on this clone: This sample includes further DNA sequences coding for the same CDR3. The V gene is TRBV9, the J gene TRBJ2-2; no clear D gene. The CDR3 contains 12 residues. V was pared by 0 bases and J by 5 bases, with 2 bases between. Germline loops: CDR1 SGDLS, CDR2 YYNGEE. This CDR3 reads CASSVVTGELFF. Here the CDR3 DNA reads TGTGCCAGCAGCGTAGTAACCGGGGAGCTGTTTTTT.

The V call is TRBV7-3, the J call TRBJ2-6; D not certain. Germline CDR1 reads SGHTA; CDR2 reads FQGTGA. Trimming pared 5 bases from V and 0 bases from J, leaving 11 bases between. This CDR3 comprises 16 residues. CDR3 region: CASSTTSSSGANVLTF. CDR3 in DNA: TGTGCCAGCAGCACTACGAGCAGCTCTGGGGCCAACGTCCTGACTTTC. The entire variable domain, with the rest obtained from reference TRBV7-3 and TRBJ2-6, is as follows: GAGVSQTPSNKVTEKGKYVELRCDPISGHTALYWYRQSLGQGPEFLIYFQGTGAADDSGLPNDRFFAVRPEGSVSTLKIQRTERGDSAVYLCASSTTSSSGANVLTFGAGSRLTVL.

The chain is built from TRBV18 and TRBJ2-1; maybe TRBD1 (6 bases). V was clipped by 3 bases and J by 8 bases, with 17 bases between them. Germline CDR1 KGHSH, CDR2 LQKENI. The CDR3 contains 15 residues. The CDR3 DNA follows: TGTGCCAGCTCACCTTACAGGGAGTATAGGGATGAGCAGTTCTTC. Translated: CASSPYREYRDEQFF.

This clone was counted a single time. The V call is TRBV2, the J call TRBJ1-6; no clear D gene. Looked up from germline, CDR1 is SNHLY and CDR2 is FYNNEI. V lost 7 bases to trimming and J lost 7 bases, with 14 bases between them. This CDR3 spans 14 amino acids. The CDR3 is CASTPAGLNSPLHF. CDR3 DNA: TGTGCCAGCACCCCGGCCGGGTTGAATTCACCCCTCCACTTT.

This chain connects TRBV6-5 to TRBJ2-1; D possibly uses TRBD1 or TRBD2 (5 bases each). The CDR3 is 15 residues long. Germline assignment: CDR1 MNHEY and CDR2 SVGAGI. V was shortened by 7 bases and J by 2 bases, with 15 bases between the two germline ends. The CDR3 sequence is CASTDGWGTYNEQFF. The CDR3 DNA is TGTGCCAGCACCGACGGGTGGGGGACCTACAATGAGCAGTTCTTC.

This chain connects TRBV2 to TRBJ2-5; tentatively, D is TRBD2 (5 bases). The CDR3 loop spans 12 amino acids. The germline V gene has CDR1 SNHLY and CDR2 FYNNEI. Trimming took off 6 bases at V and 2 bases at J, with 7 bases between the two ends. CDR3 sequence reads: CASRWEQETQYF. CDR3 nucleotide sequence: TGTGCCAGCAGATGGGAGCAAGAGACCCAGTACTTC.

This clone was observed a few times. The chain employs TRBV5-1 and TRBJ1-2; D is ambiguous. V shed 2 bases and J shed 6 bases, with 17 bases lying between them. This CDR3 spans 15 amino acids. CDR1 is SGHRS and CDR2 is YFSETQ in the germline V gene. CDR3 protein: CASSLTLAGRNGYTF. The CDR3 bases are TGCGCCAGCAGCTTAACTTTGGCGGGGAGGAATGGCTACACCTTC.

This clone was detected only a few times. The chain employs TRBV19 and TRBJ2-7, with 9 bases matching TRBD1. The CDR3 totals 17 residues. The ends lost 4 bases at V and 3 bases at J; junction bases unmatched: 13. In germline, CDR1 is LNHDA, CDR2 SQIVND (reference sequence). The CDR3 sequence is CASSTRNRGRVSYEQYF. CDR3 DNA: TGTGCCAGTAGTACCAGGAACAGGGGGCGGGTCAGCTACGAGCAGTACTTC.

The chain combines TRBV9 with TRBJ2-7, with D perhaps TRBD2 (6 bases). Between the trimmed V and J ends, which lost 0 bases and 3 bases, there was a span of 13 bases. Germline loops: CDR1 SGDLS, CDR2 YYNGEE. The CDR3 sequence is 15 residues long. The CDR3 bases are TGTGCCAGCAGCGTAGACGACGTTAGCGGCTACGAGCAGTACTTC. This sequence encodes CASSVDDVSGYEQYF.

This clone appeared a single time. The CDR3 here is CASSWGFDEQYF. The CDR3 DNA follows: TGCGCCAGCAGTTGGGGGTTCGACGAGCAGTACTTC. The V call is TRBV5-1, the J call TRBJ2-7; D is perhaps TRBD1 or TRBD2 (5 bases each). The V gene's germline CDR1 is SGHRS and CDR2 YFSETQ. This CDR3 spans 12 amino acids. V lost 5 bases, J lost 5 bases, and 11 bases lay in between.

V gene TRBV23-1 combines with J gene TRBJ2-4; D is ambiguous. TRBV23-1 is sorted into the ORF group, with uncertain function. The CDR3 totals 15 residues. The ends were cut back, 5 bases at V and 2 bases at J, with 13 bases in the middle. CDR3 coding DNA: TGCGCCAGCAGTGGACGAGGAGTGCCCAAAAACATTCAGTACTTC. This encodes CASSGRGVPKNIQYF.

This chain connects TRBV6-5 to TRBJ2-5, with D possibly TRBD1 on 6 matching bases. Trimming took 3 bases from V and 5 from J, leaving 19 bases between them. Germline CDR1 MNHEY, CDR2 SVGAGI. This CDR3 region has 16 residues. DNA for the CDR3: TGTGCCAGCAGTTATTCGGGACACGGCCTAGGGGAGACCCAGTACTTC. Protein product: CASSYSGHGLGETQYF.

This clone was seen a handful of times. V is TRBV28 and J is TRBJ1-5; TRBD1 matches 7 bases. V dropped 3 bases and J dropped 3; count of bases not matched to a gene: 2. Looked up from germline, CDR1 is MDHEN and CDR2 is SYDVKM. This CDR3 has 14 residues. DNA for the CDR3: TGTGCCAGCAGTTTCACAGGGGCCAATCAGCCCCAGCATTTT. It translates to CASSFTGANQPQHF. The full variable domain, its missing parts supplied by reference TRBV28 and TRBJ1-5, is DVKVTQSSRYLVKRTGEKVFLECVQDMDHENMFWYRQDPGLGLRLIYFSYDVKMKEKGDIPEGYSVSREKKERFSLILESASTNQTSMYLCASSFTGANQPQHFGDGTRLSIL.

The CDR3 bases are TGTGCCAGCAAGGCGGGTCGCAATCAGCCCCAGCATTTT. Protein: CASKAGRNQPQHF. The chain carries TRBV6-5 and TRBJ1-5; no clear D. Between the trimmed V and J ends, which lost 7 bases and 2 bases, there was a span of 9 bases. Germline V gene data show CDR1 as MNHEY and CDR2 as SVGAGI. This CDR3 contains 13 residues.

The gene calls are TRBV28 and TRBJ2-7, with 8 bases aligning to TRBD1. With V trimmed by 8 bases and J by 4 bases, 10 bases remained unmatched. The CDR3 has 14 residues. Germline V CDR1 and CDR2: MDHEN, SYDVKM. The CDR3 sequence: CASLPATGEYEQYF. The CDR3 DNA reads TGTGCCAGCCTGCCCGCGACAGGGGAATACGAGCAGTACTTC.

The rearrangement links TRBV27 to TRBJ1-5, with D hard to call. Germline V gene lookup returns CDR1 MNHEY and CDR2 SMNVEV (reference sequence). This CDR3 has 14 amino acids. V was clipped by 7 bases and J by 4 bases, with 14 bases between them. The chain's CDR3 is CASTLVPGNQPQHF. The CDR3 coding sequence is TGTGCCAGCACTCTAGTCCCGGGAAATCAGCCCCAGCATTTT.

CDR3 sequence (DNA): TGTGCCAGCAGTTTTCGGACAGGGGGGGTTGAAGCTTTCTTT. This sequence encodes CASSFRTGGVEAFF. The chain is built from TRBV27 and TRBJ1-1; 10 nucleotides line up with TRBD1. The CDR3 length is 14 residues. Unmatched junction bases numbered 5, after V lost 3 bases and J lost 7 bases. Germline V lookup: CDR1 MNHEY, CDR2 SMNVEV (reference sequence).

The chain is built from TRBV28 and TRBJ2-7, with TRBD1 matching over 9 bases. There are 13 residues in the CDR3. Germline assignment: CDR1 MDHEN and CDR2 SYDVKM. Trimming took 5 bases from V and 3 from J; bases not matched to a gene: 2. As DNA, the CDR3 is TGTGCCAGCAGTCCGGGACAGGGCTACGAGCAGTACTTC. Protein: CASSPGQGYEQYF.

This chain uses TRBV14 with TRBJ2-7; D might be TRBD1 (6 bases). Trimming cost V 3 bases and J 3 bases, with 9 bases left between them. This CDR3 has 13 residues. The germline V gene has CDR1 SGHDN and CDR2 FVKESK. The CDR3 bases are TGTGCCAGCAGCCAGCAGGGGAGCTACGAGCAGTACTTC. Its protein is CASSQQGSYEQYF. Combining the CDR3 with reference TRBV14 and TRBJ2-7 gives the whole variable domain EAGVTQFPSHSVIEKGQTVTLRCDPISGHDNLYWYRRVMGKEIKFLLHFVKESKQDESGMPNNRFLAERTGGTYSTLKVQPAELEDSGVYFCASSQQGSYEQYFGPGTRLTVT.

The V call is TRBV7-2, the J call TRBJ2-2; D might be TRBD2 (7 bases). Looked up from germline, CDR1 is SGHTA and CDR2 is FQGNSA. There are 16 residues in the CDR3. Trimming left V 5 bases short and J 5 bases short, with 18 bases between. The CDR3: CASSLSGGGATGELFF. CDR3 coding DNA: TGTGCCAGCAGCCTTAGTGGCGGGGGCGCGACCGGGGAGCTGTTTTTT.

The chain employs TRBV11-2 and TRBJ2-7; 7 nucleotides align to TRBD1. The CDR3 covers 14 residues. Germline V lookup: CDR1 SGHAT, CDR2 FQNNGV. J was trimmed by 3 bases and V by 4 bases; bases with no gene match: 6. The CDR3 region has the DNA TGTGCCAGCAGCTCGGGACAGCGCAGCTACGAGCAGTACTTC. It translates to CASSSGQRSYEQYF.